The 26 T cell receptor beta chains in this list originate from one sample, sequenced in a study of blood T cell repertoires in COVID-19. Clones were read by immunoSEQ multiplex PCR, and TCRdb kept only the in-frame ones, dropping some. Of 40,000 or so clones in the sample, around 85% were seen once. Specimen: peripheral blood. Receptors were obtained from a human donor in a cohort sampled during active COVID-19.

The V and J genes are TRBV6-6 and TRBJ2-5, with 7 positions matching TRBD2. Trimming cost V 6 bases and J 0 bases; bases outside gene matches: 7. The germline V gene encodes CDR1 MNHNY and CDR2 SVGAGI (reference sequence). The CDR3 spans 15 residues. The CDR3 DNA reads as TGTGCCAGCAGCAGGGACTACCCGTACCAAGAGACCCAGTACTTC. Residues: CASSRDYPYQETQYF.

This clone was found a few times. The V and J genes are TRBV7-9 and TRBJ2-3, with TRBD2 identical over 9 bases. This CDR3 is built from 15 residues. V shed 5 bases and J 1 base; nucleotides not matched to a gene: 4. CDR1 is SEHNR, CDR2 FQNEAQ, per germline (reference sequence). The CDR3, as DNA: TGTGCCAGCAGCCCAAGCGGGGGGCGCACAGATACGCAGTATTTT. Amino acid sequence: CASSPSGGRTDTQYF.

Only one count was recorded for this clone. This chain links TRBV3-1 (or the pseudogene TRBV3-2) with TRBJ2-5; TRBD2 agrees at 16 bases. Germline V gene lookup returns CDR1 LGHDT and CDR2 YNNKEL (reference sequence). The junction had 16 bases not matched to a gene; V was cut back by 5 bases and J by 4 bases. The CDR3 is 20 amino acids. Here the CDR3 DNA reads TGTGCCAGCAGCTCCCTCCCCGGGACTAGCGGGGGGGAAGGGGCAGAGACCCAGTACTTC. Translating it yields CASSSLPGTSGGEGAETQYF.

The chain combines TRBV29-1 with TRBJ1-2; TRBD1 matches at 9 bases. Germline V gives CDR1 SQVTM, CDR2 ANQGSEA. CDR3 length: 14 amino acids. With 7 bases clipped from V and 4 bases from J, the junction kept 10 bases outside the gene matches. CDR3 coding DNA: TGCAGCGCCTCGGGACAGGGTACAGGCTATGGCTACACCTTC. Its protein product is CSASGQGTGYGYTF.

V gene TRBV5-1 combines with J gene TRBJ2-7; TRBD1 matches 10 bases. The CDR3 consists of 14 residues. The J segment lost 6 bases and the V segment lost 4 bases, leaving 7 bases of the junction unmatched. Germline CDR1 reads SGHRS; CDR2 reads YFSETQ. The CDR3 sequence: CASSDRDRGSEQYF. Here the CDR3 DNA reads TGCGCCAGCAGCGACCGGGACAGGGGATCCGAGCAGTACTTC. Variable domain in full (rest from reference TRBV5-1 and TRBJ2-7): KAGVTQTPRYLIKTRGQQVTLSCSPISGHRSVSWYQQTPGQGLQFLFEYFSETQRNKGNFPGRFSGRQFSNSRSEMNVSTLELGDSALYLCASSDRDRGSEQYFGPGTRLTVT.

The V call is TRBV14, the J call TRBJ2-1; TRBD2 matches at 9 bases. V lost 4 bases to trimming and J lost 4 bases; unmatched junction nucleotides: 5. The germline CDR1 and CDR2 sequences are SGHDN and FVKESK. This CDR3 comprises 15 residues. This CDR3 reads CASSPSGGPYNEQFF. In nucleotides, the CDR3 is TGTGCCAGCAGCCCGAGCGGGGGGCCTTACAATGAGCAGTTCTTC. Looking up the rest from reference TRBV14 and TRBJ2-1 gives the full variable domain: EAGVTQFPSHSVIEKGQTVTLRCDPISGHDNLYWYRRVMGKEIKFLLHFVKESKQDESGMPNNRFLAERTGGTYSTLKVQPAELEDSGVYFCASSPSGGPYNEQFFGPGTRLTVL.

The V gene is TRBV7-2, the J gene TRBJ1-2; 11 nucleotides match TRBD1. CDR3 size: 16 residues. Germline CDR1 SGHTA, CDR2 FQGNSA. V gave up 5 bases and J gave up 4 bases; unmatched junction bases: 9. CDR3 coding DNA: TGTGCCAGCAGCAAACCTGGGACAGGGGGTCCCTATGGCTACACCTTC. This translates into CASSKPGTGGPYGYTF.

The chain joins TRBV11-3 to TRBJ2-2; D may be TRBD1 (6 bases). Germline-derived CDR1 and CDR2 are SGHNT and YENEEA. The length of the CDR3 is 16 residues. V was trimmed by 5 bases and J by 8 bases, leaving 21 bases between them. The CDR3 protein is CASSPSFGGIRGELFF. The CDR3 DNA follows: TGTGCCAGCAGCCCCTCGTTTGGGGGCATACGAGGGGAGCTGTTTTTT.

The CDR3 spells CASSPPPWRGWGNTQYF. The CDR3 DNA reads TGTGCCAGCAGTCCCCCCCCCTGGCGGGGATGGGGGAATACGCAGTATTTT. The chain uses TRBV6-2 or TRBV6-3 and TRBJ2-3; weak D call: TRBD2 (6 bases). V was cut by 5 bases and J by 7 bases, with 25 bases left in between. CDR1 is MNHEY and CDR2 is SVGEGT in the germline V gene. This CDR3 is 17 amino acids long.

The rearrangement joins TRBV14 to TRBJ2-1, with TRBD2 identical over 10 bases. The CDR3 is made up of 15 amino acids. Germline V gives CDR1 SGHDN, CDR2 FVKESK. Trimming removed 6 bases from V and 9 bases from J; junction bases left unmatched: 11. The CDR3 reads CASRLTSGAGGEQFF. For the CDR3, the DNA is TGTGCCAGCAGACTCACTAGCGGGGCCGGAGGTGAGCAGTTCTTC.

The V call is TRBV18, the J call TRBJ2-3, with D perhaps TRBD2 (6 bases). The CDR3 loop spans 13 amino acids. Between the trimmed V and J ends, which lost 8 bases and 4 bases, there was a span of 13 bases. The germline V gene encodes CDR1 KGHSH and CDR2 LQKENI. Here the CDR3 reads CASTRGVADTQYF. CDR3 nucleotide sequence: TGTGCCAGCACTCGCGGGGTAGCAGATACGCAGTATTTT. The full variable domain, with the rest looked up from reference TRBV18 and TRBJ2-3, is NAGVMQNPRHLVRRRGQEARLRCSPMKGHSHVYWYRQLPEEGLKFMVYLQKENIIDESGMPKERFSAEFPKEGPSILRIQQVVRGDSAAYFCASTRGVADTQYFGPGTRLTVL.

The chain links TRBV5-4 to TRBJ1-1; D gene ambiguous. The germline gives CDR1 SGHNT, CDR2 YYREEE (reference sequence). The germline V and J ends were trimmed by 4 bases and 2 bases, with 12 bases remaining between them. CDR3 length equals 14 residues. The CDR3 spells CASSPRGGNTEAFF. CDR3 sequence (DNA): TGTGCCAGCAGCCCGCGGGGAGGAAACACTGAAGCTTTCTTT. The full variable domain, rest sourced from reference TRBV5-4 and TRBJ1-1, is ETGVTQSPTHLIKTRGQQVTLRCSSQSGHNTVSWYQQALGQGPQFIFQYYREEENGRGNFPPRFSGLQFPNYSSELNVNALELDDSALYLCASSPRGGNTEAFFGQGTRLTVV.

This chain connects TRBV12-3 or TRBV12-4 to TRBJ1-6, with no clear D. The CDR3 runs 12 residues. V dropped 3 bases and J dropped 8 bases, with 5 bases sitting between them. The CDR3 bases are TGTGCCAGCAGTTTTCTCCATTCACCCCTCCACTTT. Translation gives CASSFLHSPLHF.

This rearrangement joins TRBV6-6 to TRBJ1-2; unclear D gene. The CDR3 contains 15 residues. Germline V lookup: CDR1 MNHNY, CDR2 SVGAGI (reference sequence). V lost 5 bases and J lost 4, with 17 bases in between. The CDR3 DNA reads as TGTGCCAGCAGTCCGAGGTCCCAAGGCAGCTATGGCTACACCTTC. Amino acids: CASSPRSQGSYGYTF.

The chain employs TRBV28 and TRBJ2-7, with a tentative D call TRBD2 (5 bases). V dropped 5 bases and J dropped 2 bases, with 13 bases sitting between them. This CDR3 spans 14 amino acids. CDR1 and CDR2 (germline): MDHEN, SYDVKM. This chain's CDR3 is CASSPAGRAYEQYF. In DNA, the CDR3 is TGTGCCAGCAGTCCGGCGGGCCGAGCCTACGAGCAGTACTTC.

The V call is TRBV4-2, the J call TRBJ2-7; the D gene is possibly TRBD1 (7 bases). This CDR3 is 14 amino acids long. The ends were cut back, 1 base at V and 6 bases at J, with 13 bases in the middle. The germline gives CDR1 LGHNA, CDR2 YNFKEQ. The CDR3 sequence: CASSQGQGGPEQYF. Here the CDR3 DNA reads TGTGCCAGCAGCCAAGGCCAGGGGGGACCCGAGCAGTACTTC.

The V call is TRBV4-1, the J call TRBJ2-5; D may be TRBD2 (7 bases). V was trimmed by 1 base and J by 5 bases, leaving 23 bases between them. This CDR3 has 18 residues. Germline CDR1 and CDR2: MGHRA and YSYEKL. The CDR3 DNA follows: TGCGCCAGCAGCCAAGGGACAGCGCCGGCCGCAGCGGGGGAGACCCAGTACTTC. This sequence encodes CASSQGTAPAAAGETQYF.

The chain employs TRBV15 and TRBJ1-3, with 7 bases aligning to TRBD1. Losses at the gene ends were 0 bases for V and 0 bases for J; bases not matched to a gene: 8. The CDR3 is made up of 18 amino acids. Germline V gene data show CDR1 as LNHNV and CDR2 as YYDKDF (reference sequence). The DNA for the CDR3 is TGTGCCACCAGCAGAGAGCTGAGGACAGGCATCTCTGGAAACACCATATATTTT. This sequence encodes CATSRELRTGISGNTIYF.

This chain uses TRBV4-2 with TRBJ2-3; D is unresolved. The CDR3 covers 14 residues. Deletions cut 1 base from V and 6 bases from J, with 11 bases between. The V gene's germline CDR1 is LGHNA and CDR2 YNFKEQ. CDR3 bases: TGTGCCAGCAGCCAAGGCACTCCCCGGGATACGCAGTATTTT. This gives the protein CASSQGTPRDTQYF.

The chain joins TRBV5-6 to TRBJ2-5; D gene ambiguous. From germline, CDR1 is SGHDT and CDR2 YYEEEE. The CDR3 contains 15 residues. V lost 1 base to trimming and J lost 2 bases, with 12 bases between them. CDR3 amino acids: CASSLRQVKQETQYF. For the CDR3, the DNA is TGTGCCAGCAGCTTGAGGCAGGTAAAACAAGAGACCCAGTACTTC.

This clone was counted a single time. The chain links TRBV7-2 to TRBJ2-7, with D uncertain. In germline, CDR1 is SGHTA, CDR2 FQGNSA. The CDR3 consists of 15 residues. Between the trimmed V and J ends, which lost 1 base and 0 bases, there was a span of 10 bases. Here the CDR3 reads CASSLGALSSYEQYF. CDR3 in DNA: TGTGCCAGCAGCTTAGGGGCTCTCAGCTCCTACGAGCAGTACTTC. Full variable domain (rest looked up from reference TRBV7-2 and TRBJ2-7): GAGVSQSPSNKVTEKGKDVELRCDPISGHTALYWYRQSLGQGLEFLIYFQGNSAPDKSGLPSDRFSAERTGGSVSTLTIQRTQQEDSAVYLCASSLGALSSYEQYFGPGTRLTVT.

This rearrangement joins TRBV11-2 to TRBJ1-6; TRBD1 agrees at 8 bases. The CDR3 spans 14 residues. V was clipped by 4 bases and J by 7 bases; unmatched bases: 3. Germline-derived CDR1 and CDR2 are SGHAT and FQNNGV. The CDR3, as DNA: TGTGCCAGCAGCTCAGGGGGCGCGAATTCACCCCTCCACTTT. Residues: CASSSGGANSPLHF. The full variable domain, in which reference TRBV11-2 and TRBJ1-6 provide the parts outside the CDR3, is EAGVAQSPRYKIIEKRQSVAFWCNPISGHATLYWYQQILGQGPKLLIQFQNNGVVDDSQLPKDRFSAERLKGVDSTLKIQPAKLEDSAVYLCASSSGGANSPLHFGNGTRLTVT.

The rearrangement joins TRBV7-9 to TRBJ2-3; a possible D gene is TRBD2 (5 bases). The CDR3 extends over 16 amino acids. Per germline, CDR1 SEHNR and CDR2 FQNEAQ (reference sequence). Trimming stripped 5 bases from V and 4 bases from J, with 19 bases between. The DNA for the CDR3 is TGTGCCAGCAGCCCTCCCTTCCGGACTGGTCCAGATACGCAGTATTTT. Encoded protein: CASSPPFRTGPDTQYF.

This chain uses TRBV27 with TRBJ2-2, with a possible D match to TRBD1 (5 bases). V was shortened by 3 bases and J by 2 bases, with 10 bases between the two germline ends. This CDR3 region has 15 residues. Per the germline V gene, CDR1 is MNHEY and CDR2 is SMNVEV (reference sequence). CDR3 loop: CASSFWQGNTGELFF. The CDR3 DNA follows: TGTGCCAGCAGTTTTTGGCAGGGAAACACCGGGGAGCTGTTTTTT.

The chain links TRBV27 to TRBJ1-6; 7 nucleotides align to TRBD1. Germline CDR1 MNHEY, CDR2 SMNVEV (reference sequence). With 5 bases clipped from V and 8 bases from J, the junction kept 9 bases outside the gene matches. The CDR3 length is 15 residues. As DNA, the CDR3 is TGTGCCAGCAGTGCGCAGACAGGGTCCCATTCACCCCTCCACTTT. It yields the protein CASSAQTGSHSPLHF.

The rearrangement uses TRBV5-4 and TRBJ2-2; TRBD2 is a possible D gene (6 bases). The germline V and J ends were trimmed by 4 bases and 7 bases, with 14 bases remaining between them. Germline-derived CDR1 and CDR2 are SGHNT and YYREEE (reference sequence). The CDR3 totals 14 residues. Written as DNA, the CDR3 is TGTGCCAGCAGCCCGGGACTTTGGGGCGGGGAGCTGTTTTTT. Translation gives CASSPGLWGGELFF.